This entry describes one T cell receptor beta chain. The target antigen is unknown. Repertoires were generated with immunoSEQ multiplex PCR, while TCRdb's copy carries only in-frame clones and drops some. The sample includes about 32,000 clones, approximately 85% of them seen just once. After stimulus-free culture, autoproliferating CFSE-dim and non-proliferating CFSE-high T cells were sequenced separately. Roughly 4.5x10^7 CFSE-labeled PBMCs were cultured 7 to 8 days unstimulated, then replicate wells were pooled. The PBMCs received 0.5 uM CFSE and serum-free culture with no added stimuli. This record comes from a study of memory B cells and T cells in multiple sclerosis. Study-wide results and caveats: Shared clonotype counts depended on differing compartment clone-set sizes and were normalized.

V lost 4 bases to trimming and J lost 0 bases, with 11 bases between them. This CDR3 comprises 14 residues. CDR1 is SQVTM, CDR2 ANQGSEA, per germline. The source material was PBMCs from blood kept in culture. The clonotype comes from a human donor with multiple sclerosis. This rearrangement joins TRBV29-1 to TRBJ2-3; D may be TRBD1 or TRBD2 (5 bases each). Here the CDR3 DNA reads TGCAGCGTTGTTCCCGGGGCTAGCACAGATACGCAGTATTTT. Protein product: CSVVPGASTDTQYF.